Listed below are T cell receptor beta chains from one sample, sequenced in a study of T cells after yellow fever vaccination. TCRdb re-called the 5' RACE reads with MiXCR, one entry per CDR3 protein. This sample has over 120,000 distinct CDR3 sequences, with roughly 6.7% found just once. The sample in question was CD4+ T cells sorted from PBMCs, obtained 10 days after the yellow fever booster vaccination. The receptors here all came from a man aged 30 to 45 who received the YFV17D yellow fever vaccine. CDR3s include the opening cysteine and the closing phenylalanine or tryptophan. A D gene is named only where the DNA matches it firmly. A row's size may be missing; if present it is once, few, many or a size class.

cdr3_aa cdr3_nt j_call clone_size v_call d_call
CASSRNRGRQETQYF TGTGCCAGCTCACGAAACAGGGGGCGCCAAGAGACCCAGTACTTC TRBJ2-5 - TRBV18 TRBD1
CASTSTFYEQYF TGTGCCAGCACCTCAACGTTCTACGAGCAGTACTTC TRBJ2-7 many TRBV5-8 -
CSARVSGAGAYNEQFF TGCAGTGCTAGGGTGTCTGGGGCAGGGGCCTACAATGAGCAGTTCTTC TRBJ2-1 few TRBV20-1 -
CASSKGQVDYEQYF TGTGCCAGCAGCAAAGGGCAGGTTGACTACGAGCAGTACTTC TRBJ2-7 - TRBV5-4 -
CASTPTSGRTGELFF TGTGCCAGCACTCCTACTAGCGGGAGAACCGGGGAGCTGTTTTTT TRBJ2-2 few TRBV5-4 TRBD2
CGGGPRSDTQYF TGTGGGGGAGGCCCTAGGTCAGATACGCAGTATTTT TRBJ2-3 many TRBV6-6 -
CSVRGSSGANVLTF TGCAGCGTTCGGGGGTCCTCTGGGGCCAACGTCCTGACTTTC TRBJ2-6 many TRBV29-1 -
CASRPRGTGGHNEQFF TGTGCCAGCCGTCCTCGGGGGACAGGGGGTCACAATGAGCAGTTCTTC TRBJ2-1 - TRBV18 TRBD1
CASNPPGTGDRGTQYF TGCGCCAGCAACCCTCCTGGGACAGGGGATCGGGGTACGCAGTATTTT TRBJ2-3 many TRBV5-1 TRBD1
CASSRTGEGYNEQFF TGCGCCAGCAGCCGGACAGGGGAAGGGTACAATGAGCAGTTCTTC TRBJ2-1 many TRBV5-1 TRBD1
CSAGRTSGRVGEQYF TGCAGTGCTGGGAGAACTAGCGGGAGGGTGGGCGAGCAGTACTTC TRBJ2-7 once TRBV20-1 TRBD2
CASNPVGTDTQYF TGTGCCAGCAACCCAGTGGGAACAGATACGCAGTATTTT TRBJ2-3 many TRBV6-6 -
CASSPLRTARQEQFF TGTGCCAGCAGTCCACTAAGGACAGCCCGACAAGAGCAGTTCTTC TRBJ2-1 few TRBV12-3/TRBV12-4 -
CASSQTQGLNEKLFF TGCGCCAGCAGCCAAACACAGGGCCTTAATGAAAAACTGTTTTTT TRBJ1-4 many TRBV4-3 -
CASSFAQAGTDTQYF TGTGCCAGCAGTTTTGCTCAGGCAGGTACAGATACGCAGTATTTT TRBJ2-3 many TRBV12-3/TRBV12-4 -
CASRRTSGLAGDEQFF TGTGCCAGCAGGCGGACTAGCGGGCTTGCCGGCGATGAGCAGTTCTTC TRBJ2-1 many TRBV13 TRBD2
CASSLGTGAEQYF TGTGCCAGCAGTTTAGGGACAGGGGCCGAGCAGTACTTC TRBJ2-7 many TRBV28 TRBD1
CASSLGLAGGWQFF TGTGCCAGCAGTTTAGGACTAGCGGGAGGGTGGCAGTTCTTC TRBJ2-1 many TRBV27 TRBD2
CASSRPGQEGYEQFF TGTGCCAGCAGCAGGCCGGGACAGGAGGGCTATGAGCAGTTCTTC TRBJ2-1 - TRBV28 TRBD1
CASSEPGEQYF TGCGCCAGCAGTGAGCCCGGTGAGCAGTACTTC TRBJ2-7 many TRBV10-2 -
CASRRDRSTDTQYF TGTGCCAGCAGACGGGACAGAAGCACAGATACGCAGTATTTT TRBJ2-3 many TRBV7-2 TRBD1
CASRTGTGVRAFF TGTGCCAGCAGGACCGGGACAGGGGTTCGAGCTTTCTTT TRBJ1-1 many TRBV12-3/TRBV12-4 TRBD1
CASSQDPEGTQYF TGCGCCAGCAGCCAGGACCCCGAGGGGACCCAGTACTTC TRBJ2-5 - TRBV5-1 -
CASRLWGQDDEKLFF TGCGCCAGCCGCTTATGGGGACAGGACGATGAAAAACTGTTTTTT TRBJ1-4 many TRBV5-1 TRBD1
CASSYVSAYEQFF TGTGCCAGCAGTTACGTATCGGCATATGAGCAGTTCTTC TRBJ2-1 many TRBV6-2/TRBV6-3 -
CASSFGGTSSYNEQFF TGTGCCAGCAGCTTCGGCGGGACGAGCTCCTACAATGAGCAGTTCTTC TRBJ2-1 many TRBV11-3 -
CSARTGLAGQETQYF TGCAGTGCGAGAACGGGACTAGCGGGACAAGAGACCCAGTACTTC TRBJ2-5 many TRBV20-1 TRBD2
CASSLSGRAPGELFF TGTGCCAGCAGCTTAAGCGGGAGGGCCCCCGGGGAGCTGTTTTTT TRBJ2-2 - TRBV7-2 TRBD2
CASRDTGGYTF TGTGCCAGTAGGGACACCGGCGGCTACACCTTC TRBJ1-2 few TRBV19 -
CASSRRQGRQETQYF TGTGCCAGCAGCAGACGACAGGGACGTCAAGAGACCCAGTACTTC TRBJ2-5 many TRBV7-2 TRBD1
CASSILGGAYTGELFF TGTGCCAGCAGTATCCTCGGGGGAGCGTACACCGGGGAGCTGTTTTTT TRBJ2-2 many TRBV12-3/TRBV12-4 -
CSARGRGAGRISGSYEQYF TGCAGTGCTAGAGGGCGGGGGGCCGGTAGGATTAGCGGGAGTTACGAGCAGTACTTC TRBJ2-7 few TRBV20-1 TRBD2
CAWSGHITYEQYF TGTGCCTGGAGTGGTCACATAACCTACGAGCAGTACTTC TRBJ2-7 many TRBV30 -
CASSRQGYTDTQYF TGTGCCAGCAGTCGACAAGGGTACACAGATACGCAGTATTTT TRBJ2-3 many TRBV7-2 -
CASSLWTSGNITGELFF TGTGCCAGCAGTTTATGGACTAGCGGGAATATCACCGGGGAGCTGTTTTTT TRBJ2-2 many TRBV27 TRBD2
CATSDRVNEQYF TGTGCCACCTCCGACAGGGTCAACGAGCAGTACTTC TRBJ2-7 few TRBV15 TRBD1
CSARVAGTSGSRAKNIQYF TGCAGTGCTAGAGTTGCCGGGACTAGCGGGAGTCGGGCCAAAAACATTCAGTACTTC TRBJ2-4 many TRBV20-1 TRBD2
CASGWTSNTGELFF TGTGCCAGCGGGTGGACATCAAACACCGGGGAGCTGTTTTTT TRBJ2-2 many TRBV7-3 -
CASSEMGGEKLFF TGTGCCAGCAGTGAAATGGGTGGGGAAAAACTGTTTTTT TRBJ1-4 few TRBV6-1 -
CASSPRNEGEQYF TGTGCCAGCAGCCCCCGGAATGAAGGCGAGCAGTACTTC TRBJ2-7 many TRBV3-1 -
CASSQAGRVGGYTF TGTGCCAGCAGCCAAGCTGGCCGTGTAGGGGGCTACACCTTC TRBJ1-2 many TRBV4-2 -